The 21 T cell receptor beta chains given below trace back to one sample, sequenced in a study of shared T cell receptors in the human thymus. Data came from immunoSEQ multiplex PCR; TCRdb stores just in-frame clones and leaves some out. The repertoire includes 500,000 to 750,000 clones, around nine tenths of them detected once, and about 0.01% sits in the top ten. These data are also associated with another study on human thymus T cells.

Sequenced sample: thymocytes. These receptors all come from a boy under three years old with a congenital heart defect.

This chain joins TRBV28 and TRBJ2-2; TRBD1 matches at 7 bases. V gave up 7 bases and J gave up 8 bases; unmatched junction bases: 7. This CDR3 has 13 amino acids. Germline CDR1 MDHEN, CDR2 SYDVKM. Here the CDR3 DNA reads TGTGCCAGCATTCCTACAGGGGAGGGGGAGCTGTTTTTT. It yields the protein CASIPTGEGELFF.

The chain employs TRBV6-1 and TRBJ1-2; no clear D gene. V shed 10 bases and J shed 6 bases, with 12 bases lying between them. The CDR3 spans 11 residues. Germline-derived CDR1 and CDR2 are MNHNS and SASEGT. CDR3 sequence (DNA): TGTGCCACCCCAGGTGATCATGGCTACACCTTC. Protein product: CATPGDHGYTF.

This sequence joins TRBV7-3 and TRBJ2-3, with 12 bases identical to TRBD2. The CDR3 has 15 residues. With 5 bases clipped from V and 5 bases from J, the junction kept 5 bases outside the gene matches. Germline lookup yields CDR1 SGHTA and CDR2 FQGTGA. The CDR3 DNA is TGTGCCAGCAGCCCGGGGACTAGCGGGTTAGATACGCAGTATTTT. It codes for CASSPGTSGLDTQYF.

Details on this clone: This CDR3 is missing its conserved last phenylalanine or tryptophan, likely due to a read error. The chain uses TRBV4-1 and TRBJ1-2; no definite D call. The CDR3 consists of 13 residues. Germline V CDR1 and CDR2: MGHRA, YSYEKL. V gave up 0 bases and J gave up 6 bases, with 8 bases separating them. CDR3 protein: CASSQESRDGYTL. The CDR3 region has the DNA TGCGCCAGCAGCCAAGAATCGAGGGATGGCTACACCCTC.

The chain links TRBV14 to TRBJ2-7, with TRBD1 matching 10 bases. J gave up 1 base and V 5 bases, and 2 bases lay outside the gene matches. This CDR3 region has 14 residues. The germline V gene has CDR1 SGHDN and CDR2 FVKESK. CDR3 sequence (DNA): TGTGCCAGCAGCTTGGGACAGGGGTCCTACGAGCAGTACTTC. It specifies CASSLGQGSYEQYF. Combining the CDR3 with reference TRBV14 and TRBJ2-7 gives the whole variable domain EAGVTQFPSHSVIEKGQTVTLRCDPISGHDNLYWYRRVMGKEIKFLLHFVKESKQDESGMPNNRFLAERTGGTYSTLKVQPAELEDSGVYFCASSLGQGSYEQYFGPGTRLTVT.

This chain links TRBV7-6 with TRBJ2-7, with 7 bases identical to TRBD1. From germline, CDR1 is SGHVS and CDR2 FNYEAQ. J gave up 3 bases and V 0 bases, and 8 bases lay outside the gene matches. This CDR3 spans 16 amino acids. The CDR3 loop is CASSLAPGWDSYEQYF. The CDR3 DNA follows: TGTGCCAGCAGCTTAGCGCCGGGGTGGGACAGCTACGAGCAGTACTTC.

CDR3 sequence (DNA): TGTGCCAGCAGCGGAGTCCGAGGCTTTCAAGAGACCCAGTACTTC. This sequence encodes CASSGVRGFQETQYF. This chain uses TRBV9 with TRBJ2-5; D remains ambiguous. The V gene's germline CDR1 is SGDLS and CDR2 YYNGEE. The germline V and J ends were trimmed by 3 bases and 2 bases, with 14 bases remaining between them. The CDR3 totals 15 residues.

The chain has TRBV10-2 and TRBJ2-7; tentative D call: TRBD2 (5 bases). Germline CDR1 is WSHSY and CDR2 is SAAADI. V was cut by 8 bases and J by 9 bases, with 26 bases left in between. The CDR3 spans 15 residues. CDR3 in amino acids: CASAPPPGSTDGQYF. CDR3 nucleotide sequence: TGCGCCAGCGCCCCCCCACCGGGGTCCACCGACGGGCAGTACTTC.

This clone was found once. The CDR3 protein is CASSYGLPSTDTQYF. In DNA, the CDR3 is TGTGCCAGCAGTTATGGACTGCCTAGCACAGATACGCAGTATTTT. The chain links TRBV27 to TRBJ2-3; a possible D gene is TRBD2 (5 bases). Looked up from germline, CDR1 is MNHEY and CDR2 is SMNVEV (reference sequence). The V end lost 4 bases, the J end lost 0 bases, and 11 bases lay between the germline ends. CDR3 size: 15 residues.

The DNA of the CDR3 is TGCGCCAGCAGCCAGGGCCCACAGAGGACTAGCGGGAGGCCAGCGAACACCGGGGAGCTGTTTTTT. Translated, it gives CASSQGPQRTSGRPANTGELFF. The chain uses TRBV4-3 and TRBJ2-2; 14 bases map to TRBD2. This CDR3 has 22 amino acids. The germline V gene has CDR1 LGHNA and CDR2 YSLEER. The V and J ends lost 3 bases and 0 bases, in that order; junction bases with no gene match: 15.

This clone was counted only a few times. The V gene is TRBV27, the J gene TRBJ1-3, with 7 bases lining up with TRBD1. The CDR3 totals 13 residues. V was clipped by 8 bases and J by 4 bases; unmatched bases: 5. Germline V gives CDR1 MNHEY, CDR2 SMNVEV (reference sequence). The DNA of the CDR3 is TGTGCCAGCGGTACAGGGGCAGGAAACACCATATATTTT. Amino acid sequence: CASGTGAGNTIYF.

This clone was seen just once. The V gene is TRBV7-9, the J gene TRBJ2-7; D unclear. The CDR3 has 13 residues. Deletions cut 7 bases from V and 2 bases from J, with 12 bases between. Germline CDR1 and CDR2: SEHNR and FQNEAQ (reference sequence). DNA for the CDR3: TGTGCCAGCACCCCCTCGCGGCCCTACGAGCAGTACTTC. Its protein is CASTPSRPYEQYF. Based on the CDR3 plus reference TRBV7-9 and TRBJ2-7, the full variable domain is DTGVSQNPRHKITKRGQNVTFRCDPISEHNRLYWYRQTLGQGPEFLTYFQNEAQLEKSRLLSDRFSAERPKGSFSTLEIQRTEQGDSAMYLCASTPSRPYEQYFGPGTRLTVT.

This clone was seen more than once but under ten times. This sequence joins TRBV14 and TRBJ2-1; 7 bases align to TRBD2. Germline V gives CDR1 SGHDN, CDR2 FVKESK. The CDR3 covers 18 residues. J was trimmed by 1 base and V by 5 bases; bases with no gene match: 14. The CDR3 coding sequence is TGTGCCAGCAGCACTAGGGCGGGAGATGACGGTTCCTACAATGAGCAGTTCTTC. Translation gives CASSTRAGDDGSYNEQFF.

The CDR3 coding sequence is TGTGCCAGCAGTGAGGCAGGCGGGGGGCAAGAGACCCAGTACTTC. It translates to CASSEAGGGQETQYF. The genes are TRBV6-1 and TRBJ2-5; TRBD2 matches at 8 bases. The length of the CDR3 is 15 residues. Germline assignment: CDR1 MNHNS and CDR2 SASEGT. V dropped 3 bases and J dropped 2; count of bases not matched to a gene: 5.

The chain links TRBV7-9 to TRBJ2-7, with D possibly matching TRBD1 (5 bases). The CDR3 loop spans 14 amino acids. With 5 bases removed from V and 0 bases from J, the gap between germline ends came to 11 bases. The germline V gene encodes CDR1 SEHNR and CDR2 FQNEAQ (reference sequence). The CDR3 nucleotides are TGTGCCAGCAGCCCCGACAGATACTCCTACGAGCAGTACTTC. This codes for CASSPDRYSYEQYF.

This clone was detected only once. V usage is TRBV15 and J usage is TRBJ2-1; 10 nucleotides agree with TRBD2. CDR3 length equals 17 residues. The germline V gene encodes CDR1 LNHNV and CDR2 YYDKDF (reference sequence). The trim removed 3 bases at V and 8 bases at J, leaving 13 bases unmatched. CDR3 sequence (DNA): TGTGCCACCAGCAGCGGACTAGCGGATCAATTAGGAGATGAGCAGTTCTTC. Translated, it gives CATSSGLADQLGDEQFF.

The chain is built from TRBV4-1 and TRBJ2-2; 8 nucleotides align to TRBD2. CDR1 MGHRA and CDR2 YSYEKL come from the germline V gene. This CDR3 comprises 16 residues. Trimming took 5 bases from V and 5 from J; bases not matched to a gene: 10. The chain's CDR3 is CASSLGRQRETGELFF. As DNA, the CDR3 is TGCGCCAGCAGCTTAGGGCGGCAGCGGGAGACCGGGGAGCTGTTTTTT.

J is TRBJ1-2 and V is TRBV28; weak D call: TRBD1 (5 bases). With 7 bases removed from V and 3 bases from J, the gap between germline ends came to 15 bases. The CDR3 sequence is 14 residues long. CDR1 is MDHEN and CDR2 is SYDVKM in the germline V gene. The CDR3: CASTGVESDYGYTF. CDR3 sequence (DNA): TGTGCCAGCACGGGGGTGGAGAGCGACTATGGCTACACCTTC.

The chain employs TRBV6-5 and TRBJ2-5, with a weak D call TRBD2 (6 bases). From germline, CDR1 is MNHEY and CDR2 SVGAGI. V dropped 6 bases and J dropped 5 bases, with 16 bases sitting between them. CDR3 size: 14 residues. The CDR3 is CASREGPVGETQYF. CDR3 DNA sequence: TGTGCCAGCAGGGAGGGACCAGTTGGCGAGACCCAGTACTTC.

The chain has TRBV19 and TRBJ2-5; TRBD1 is a possible D gene (6 bases). The V end lost 6 bases, the J end lost 3 bases, and 35 bases lay between the germline ends. The CDR3 is 21 residues long. Germline V lookup: CDR1 LNHDA, CDR2 SQIVND (reference sequence). CDR3 amino acids: CASRPRTISPPQGLEEETQYF. As DNA, the CDR3 is TGTGCCAGTAGACCGCGCACGATCTCACCCCCACAGGGCCTGGAGGAAGAGACCCAGTACTTC.

The chain couples TRBV20-1 to TRBJ2-3; D is unresolved. Germline loops: CDR1 DFQATT, CDR2 SNEGSKA (reference sequence). This CDR3 region has 11 residues. Trimming took 4 bases from V and 5 from J, leaving 7 bases between them. CDR3 coding DNA: TGCAGTGCTAACGGTGTAGATACGCAGTATTTT. Translating gives CSANGVDTQYF.